This T cell receptor (beta chain) comes out of a study of blood T cell repertoires in COVID-19 (TCRdb year 2020). Background for the entire study: The collaborator samples originated in the United States, Italy and Spain and spanned the acute and convalescent phases of COVID-19. The material from the prospective study consisted of cDNA or gDNA derived from T cells, B-cell-depleted T cells, or PBMCs. The dataset comprised deeply sampled blood TCRbeta repertoires from subjects exposed to, actively infected with, or recovered from COVID-19. The repertoires were made available in a free public database intended to serve as a resource for research on the immune response to SARS-CoV-2. The samples were drawn from two sources: the first 160 participants of the ongoing ImmuneRACE study, and over 1,000 subjects contributed by 6 global collaborators. The sample metadata nearly always contained a de-identified subject ID, COVID-19 status, age in years and sex. Where HLA class I and class II types were available, the types were taken from metadata supplied by the sample provider, not from assay-based typing.

TCRbeta CDR3 regions were amplified from genomic DNA by means of the immunoSEQ Assay, a bias-controlled multiplex PCR. The authors processed their data as follows. Nucleated cell counts per sample were estimated from amplification of reference gene primers within the assay. Sequence reads were collapsed and filtered to measure the absolute abundance of every unique TCRbeta CDR3 rearrangement. For each sample, productive Simpson clonality was calculated as the square root of Simpson's diversity index over productive rearrangements. The clones in this table, taken by TCRdb from immuneACCESS, are in-frame only. Not every clone is retained; where verified, under half of the shortfall comes from an unresolved V gene, and the cause of the rest is unknown. The V and J calls and the clone size are those of that table, but D and trimming were determined from the DNA. This sample holds about 270,000 clones; 70% to 90% were observed only once. The top ten constitute roughly 9.6% of the sample.

V is clipped by 6 bases and J by 4 bases, and the sequence between their germline boundaries is 16 bases long. Taken from the germline V gene, the CDR1 and CDR2 loops are MNHEY and SVGEGT. The CDR3 spans 15 residues, from the cysteine through the phenylalanine. The only DNA kept is the CDR3, 45 bases in frame from the first base. Beyond this particular receptor, the publication reports: How much clinical and demographic metadata was included differed by source and by participant, and the metadata was provided uncurated.

Collaborating institutions collected whole blood in K2EDTA tubes following their own protocols. Collaborator samples were shipped for TCRbeta analysis as frozen whole blood, isolated PBMCs, or DNA extracted from either sample type. This clone was recorded a few times. No cognate antigen has been identified for it. No base quality values were provided; no much bigger clone lies one nucleotide off. The specimen was peripheral blood. This TCR was recovered from a woman aged 70-85 years with acute or convalescent COVID-19. The chain is encoded by TRBV6-2 or TRBV6-3 joined to TRBJ1-5; TRBD1 is possibly the D segment (5 matching bases). The DNA sequence reads TGTGCCAGCAGCCTCGGGGGAGTGGGTAATCAGCCCCAGCATTTT. This codes for CASSLGGVGNQPQHF.